The clone carrying this TCR beta chain was seen only a few times. Its antigen remains unknown. These data originate in a study of T cells after yellow fever vaccination. Study at large: SMART-Seq v4 Ultra Low Input prepared the low-cell-number fractions. Study-level findings and limits: Post-booster repertoires contained most primary-vaccination clones again (about 95% CD4, 88% CD8). The secondary response showed a weaker magnitude and a faster peak, day 5 versus 15. Just a small share of clonotypes turned up in the CD4 compartment as well as the CD8 compartment.

Between the trimmed V and J ends, which lost 0 bases and 0 bases, there was a span of 9 bases. Germline V lookup: CDR1 DFQATT, CDR2 SNEGSKA (reference sequence). This CDR3 has 15 residues. TCRdb re-analysed the 5' RACE reads in MiXCR, keeping a single row per CDR3 protein. The repertoire holds a few hundred thousand distinct CDR3 sequences, with around 6.8% as singletons. V is TRBV20-1 and J is TRBJ2-1; the D is unclear. This TCR derives from a young man who received the YFV17D yellow fever vaccine. Sample: PBMCs, taken about 49 days after the first yellow fever vaccination. For the CDR3, the DNA is TGCAGTGCTAGAGAGGAAACTCTCTCCTACAATGAGCAGTTCTTC. Amino acid sequence: CSAREETLSYNEQFF.